The 30 T cell receptor beta chains below were found in one sample sequenced in a study of blood T cells in healthy people across ages. Using a J-beta primer mix together with a sample-barcoded 5' primer, a second PCR was run for about 6 to 12 cycles. Using its own MiXCR run on the 5' RACE reads, TCRdb lists one record per CDR3 protein. Of 550,000 to 600,000 distinct CDR3 sequences in the sample, 45% to 55% are singletons; the top ten hold about 22%. The sequencing input was blood. These receptors all come from an older man in good health.

This clonotype was seen a single time. The rearrangement joins TRBV14 to TRBJ1-1; unclear D gene. The CDR3 is 13 residues long. The V end lost 7 bases, the J end lost 4 bases, and 13 bases lay between the germline ends. Germline values: CDR1 SGHDN, CDR2 FVKESK. CDR3 residues: CASNSGWRTEAFF. The CDR3 DNA follows: TGTGCCAGCAACTCGGGCTGGCGCACTGAAGCTTTCTTT.

The sample holds many counts of this clonotype. The chain is built from TRBV6-1 and TRBJ1-4; D is uncertain. CDR3 length equals 17 residues. V was clipped by 5 bases and J by 0 bases, with 16 bases between them. Germline CDR1 MNHNS, CDR2 SASEGT. The CDR3 sequence is CASSITGSMATNEKLFF. The CDR3 DNA follows: TGTGCCAGCAGTATAACCGGGTCTATGGCAACTAATGAAAAACTGTTTTTT.

The J gene is TRBJ2-5, the V gene TRBV9; D possibly corresponds to TRBD2 (5 bases). Trimming took off 2 bases at V and 3 bases at J, with 8 bases between the two ends. CDR1 is SGDLS and CDR2 is YYNGEE in the germline V gene. The CDR3 is 13 residues long. CDR3 loop: CASSVFGEETQYF. The CDR3 coding sequence is TGTGCCAGCAGCGTCTTCGGGGAAGAGACCCAGTACTTC.

This chain uses TRBV12-3 or TRBV12-4 with TRBJ2-6; D is possibly TRBD1 (5 bases). The CDR3 runs 15 residues. Trimming removed 4 bases from V and 2 bases from J, with 9 bases in between. CDR3 coding DNA: TGTGCCAGCAGTTCCAGGGTTGCTGGGGCCAACGTCCTGACTTTC. Residues: CASSSRVAGANVLTF.

In its sample, this clonotype was seen a few times. This chain uses TRBV29-1 with TRBJ2-3; the match to TRBD2 covers 8 bases. Germline-derived CDR1 and CDR2 are SQVTM and ANQGSEA. CDR3 size: 13 residues. V lost 6 bases to trimming and J lost 5 bases; unmatched junction nucleotides: 7. The CDR3 DNA follows: TGCAGCGTAGGCGGGGGGTTGGGAGATACGCAGTATTTT. It encodes CSVGGGLGDTQYF.

At least ten counts were recorded for this clonotype. The V gene is TRBV29-1, the J gene TRBJ2-3; no firm D call. CDR3 length equals 11 residues. Germline CDR1 reads SQVTM; CDR2 reads ANQGSEA. Trimming took off 1 base at V and 4 bases at J, with 3 bases between the two ends. The CDR3 region has the DNA TGCAGCGTTGAAGGCCCAGATACGCAGTATTTT. This translates into CSVEGPDTQYF.

J is TRBJ2-3 and V is TRBV11-3, with 7 bases aligning to TRBD2. The CDR3 totals 14 residues. V shed 5 bases, J shed 5 bases, and the junction held 7 bases outside the gene matches. The germline V gene has CDR1 SGHNT and CDR2 YENEEA. The CDR3 DNA is TGTGCCAGCAGCGTTAGCGGGCCTCGAGATACGCAGTATTTT. Protein product: CASSVSGPRDTQYF.

The gene calls are TRBV20-1 and TRBJ2-7; no firm D call. This CDR3 has 14 amino acids. Trimming cost V 0 bases and J 2 bases, with 11 bases left between them. Looked up from germline, CDR1 is DFQATT and CDR2 is SNEGSKA (reference sequence). The chain's CDR3 is CSARDPGLPYEQYF. Written as DNA, the CDR3 is TGCAGTGCTAGAGACCCAGGTCTTCCCTACGAGCAGTACTTC.

In its sample, this clonotype was seen a few times. The V and J genes are TRBV5-1 and TRBJ1-2; D is perhaps TRBD1 (5 bases). Trimming cost V 1 base and J 5 bases, with 12 bases left between them. There are 14 residues in the CDR3. CDR1 and CDR2 from the germline V gene are SGHRS and YFSETQ. The CDR3 DNA is TGCGCCAGCAGCTTGCCCGGGGACGGATATGGCTACACCTTC. Protein product: CASSLPGDGYGYTF.

This clonotype was detected only once. This chain connects TRBV7-6 to TRBJ2-7; D gene uncertain. The J call is uncertain, as TRBJ2-5 better fits the DNA end. Germline V CDR1 and CDR2: SGHVS, FNYEAQ. CDR3 size: 15 residues. The CDR3 loop reads CASSSPGNIRQTQYF. The CDR3 DNA reads TGTGCCAGCAGCTCGCCGGGCAACATAAGACAGACCCAGTACTTC.

J is TRBJ2-7 and V is TRBV21-1; TRBD1, as called in the table, went unchecked against the DNA. The assigned J gene may be wrong: the sequence end matches TRBJ2-5 better. TRBV21-1 is noted as a pseudogene. The CDR3 is 14 amino acids. Written as DNA, the CDR3 is TGTGCCAGCAGCATAGGACAGGTCAGGGAGACCCAGTACTTC. Translated, it gives CASSIGQVRETQYF.

The table lists this clonotype with a few counts. This chain links TRBV6-5 with TRBJ2-1; D is ambiguous. Trimming pared 2 bases from V and 0 bases from J, leaving 8 bases between. This CDR3 comprises 15 residues. Germline CDR1 MNHEY, CDR2 SVGAGI. The chain's CDR3 is CASSYARSSYNEQFF. DNA of the CDR3: TGTGCCAGCAGTTACGCAAGGAGCTCCTACAATGAGCAGTTCTTC.

J is TRBJ2-7 and V is TRBV11-2; weak D call: TRBD2 (5 bases). The V gene's germline CDR1 is SGHAT and CDR2 FQNNGV. Deletions cut 5 bases from V and 0 bases from J, with 17 bases between. This CDR3 is built from 16 residues. The CDR3 loop is CASSLIDAEVSYEQYF. The CDR3 nucleotides read TGTGCCAGCAGCCTCATAGACGCGGAGGTCTCCTACGAGCAGTACTTC.

The chain joins TRBV20-1 to TRBJ2-4, with D perhaps being TRBD1 or TRBD2 (5 bases each). CDR3 size: 13 residues. V dropped 6 bases and J dropped 1 base, with 10 bases sitting between them. In germline, CDR1 is DFQATT, CDR2 SNEGSKA (reference sequence). This CDR3 reads CSARWGAKNIQYF. In nucleotides, the CDR3 is TGCAGTGCGCGATGGGGGGCCAAAAACATTCAGTACTTC.

V and J are TRBV20-1 and TRBJ2-1; a possible D gene is TRBD1 (5 bases). The CDR3 consists of 12 residues. Trimming stripped 4 bases from V and 7 bases from J, with 11 bases between. Germline values: CDR1 DFQATT, CDR2 SNEGSKA (reference sequence). The CDR3, as DNA: TGCAGTGCTACCAGGGAAGGGAATGAGCAGTTCTTC. The encoded protein is CSATREGNEQFF.

This clonotype was observed a handful of times. The chain joins TRBV29-1 to TRBJ2-6; a possible D gene is TRBD1 (6 bases). Germline loops: CDR1 SQVTM, CDR2 ANQGSEA. The CDR3 covers 13 residues. The V gene lost 7 bases and the J gene lost 2 bases, with 9 bases spanning the gap. CDR3 coding DNA: TGCAGCGCAGGGGAAACTGGGGCCAACGTCCTGACTTTC. Its translation: CSAGETGANVLTF.

This clonotype was seen a few times. The CDR3 here is CASSKPHQREGRNEQYF. As DNA, the CDR3 is TGTGCCAGCAGCAAACCGCACCAGCGGGAGGGCCGCAACGAGCAGTACTTC. The chain has TRBV21-1 and TRBJ2-7; the D call in the table, TRBD2, was not verified against the DNA. TRBV21-1 counts as a pseudogene. The CDR3 spans 17 residues.

The chain's CDR3 is CSASGLSHEQYF. The CDR3 bases are TGCAGTGCTAGCGGGCTTAGCCACGAGCAGTACTTC. V is TRBV20-1 and J is TRBJ2-5; D gene ambiguous. The last part of the DNA fits TRBJ2-7 better; the J call may be wrong. Germline-derived CDR1 and CDR2 are DFQATT and SNEGSKA (reference sequence). CDR3 length: 12 amino acids.

This clonotype was seen a handful of times. The chain recombines TRBV5-1 with TRBJ2-7; 9 bases align to TRBD2. The germline gives CDR1 SGHRS, CDR2 YFSETQ. This CDR3 has 15 residues. J was trimmed by 3 bases and V by 4 bases; bases with no gene match: 8. DNA of the CDR3: TGCGCCAGCAGCGATGCGGGGGGGCGGATCTACGAGCAGTACTTC. It encodes CASSDAGGRIYEQYF.

V usage is TRBV7-2 and J usage is TRBJ2-7; TRBD2 matches 9 bases. Matching the DNA end better, TRBJ2-5 makes the J call doubtful. This CDR3 contains 15 residues. Germline V gene lookup returns CDR1 SGHTA and CDR2 FQGNSA. CDR3: CASSFDAGGSETQYF. In DNA form, the CDR3 reads TGTGCCAGCAGCTTTGATGCGGGGGGGTCGGAGACCCAGTACTTC.

This clonotype turned up a few times. V and J are TRBV27 and TRBJ2-7, with TRBD1 identical over 7 bases. V shed 6 bases, J shed 3 bases, and the junction held 8 bases outside the gene matches. The germline CDR1 and CDR2 sequences are MNHEY and SMNVEV (reference sequence). This CDR3 comprises 14 residues. The CDR3 loop is CASRRGLTLYEQYF. CDR3 DNA sequence: TGTGCCAGCAGGAGGGGGCTGACCCTCTACGAGCAGTACTTC.

This clonotype was seen only a few times. The rearrangement uses TRBV6-2 or TRBV6-3 and TRBJ2-5, with unresolved D. From germline, CDR1 is MNHEY and CDR2 SVGEGT. V dropped 6 bases and J dropped 2 bases, with 16 bases sitting between them. This CDR3 spans 15 amino acids. CDR3 loop: CASSPRMAAQETQYF. The CDR3 DNA sequence: TGTGCCAGCAGCCCCCGGATGGCGGCACAAGAGACCCAGTACTTC.

V usage is TRBV29-1 and J usage is TRBJ1-1, with TRBD1 matching over 8 bases. Trimming removed 7 bases from V and 5 bases from J; junction bases left unmatched: 9. CDR3 size: 13 residues. CDR1 and CDR2 from the germline V gene are SQVTM and ANQGSEA. CDR3 nucleotides: TGCAGCGCCGGACAGGGTCGCGGTACTGAAGCTTTCTTT. Amino acids: CSAGQGRGTEAFF.

This chain connects TRBV28 to TRBJ2-7; tentatively, D is TRBD1 (5 bases). Germline assignment: CDR1 MDHEN and CDR2 SYDVKM. The CDR3 sequence is 14 residues long. The V end was cut by 7 bases, the J end by 2 bases, with 15 bases between. CDR3 DNA: TGTGCCAGCAACCCAGCCCGACAGCCCTACGAGCAGTACTTC. Protein product: CASNPARQPYEQYF.

The genes are TRBV5-1 and TRBJ2-1, with 7 nucleotides matching TRBD2. Per germline, CDR1 SGHRS and CDR2 YFSETQ. The V segment lost 6 bases and the J segment 1 base; nucleotides outside the gene matches: 7. This CDR3 comprises 15 residues. CDR3 region: CASTQTSWSYNEQFF. The CDR3 DNA sequence: TGCGCCAGCACGCAGACTAGCTGGTCCTACAATGAGCAGTTCTTC.

The V call is TRBV7-3, the J call TRBJ2-1; D remains ambiguous. Trimming took 2 bases from V and 0 from J, leaving 11 bases between them. The CDR3 runs to 16 residues. Germline values: CDR1 SGHTA, CDR2 FQGTGA. CDR3 amino acids: CASSLWQPSSYNEQFF. CDR3 bases: TGTGCCAGCAGCTTATGGCAGCCCAGCTCCTACAATGAGCAGTTCTTC.

Only a few counts were recorded for this clonotype. With a much larger clone just one base away, this may be a read error. The rearrangement links TRBV6-5 to TRBJ1-2, with D possibly being TRBD1 (5 bases). V lost 6 bases, J lost 4 bases, and 12 bases lay in between. This CDR3 has 13 amino acids. In germline, CDR1 is MNHEY, CDR2 SVGAGI. In DNA form, the CDR3 reads TGTGCCAGCAGCATTACAGGACTCTATGGCTACACCTTC. Translated: CASSITGLYGYTF.

The chain has TRBV12-3 or TRBV12-4 and TRBJ1-1; a weak D match, TRBD1 (6 bases). The V and J ends lost 3 bases and 7 bases respectively, with 9 bases between them. The CDR3 has 12 amino acids. The CDR3 sequence is CASSFGGHEAFF. As DNA, the CDR3 is TGTGCCAGCAGTTTTGGGGGGCATGAAGCTTTCTTT.

The rearrangement uses TRBV10-3 and TRBJ2-5; TRBD2 matches at 8 bases. V lost 3 bases, J lost 4 bases, and 19 bases stayed unmatched. Per the germline V gene, CDR1 is ENHRY and CDR2 is SYGVKD. The length of the CDR3 is 19 residues. CDR3 in DNA: TGTGCCATCAGTGAAAAGCGGAGTAGCGGGATCAACGACGGAGAGACCCAGTACTTC. Amino acids: CAISEKRSSGINDGETQYF.

At least ten counts were recorded for this clonotype. The V gene is TRBV6-6, the J gene TRBJ2-7, with D maybe TRBD2 (6 bases). CDR3 length: 16 amino acids. Germline V gives CDR1 MNHNY, CDR2 SVGAGI (reference sequence). V was cut by 6 bases and J by 4 bases, with 22 bases left in between. Written as DNA, the CDR3 is TGTGCCAGCAGCCCCCATCGGGGGACCTTTAATTACGAGCAGTACTTC. Protein sequence: CASSPHRGTFNYEQYF.